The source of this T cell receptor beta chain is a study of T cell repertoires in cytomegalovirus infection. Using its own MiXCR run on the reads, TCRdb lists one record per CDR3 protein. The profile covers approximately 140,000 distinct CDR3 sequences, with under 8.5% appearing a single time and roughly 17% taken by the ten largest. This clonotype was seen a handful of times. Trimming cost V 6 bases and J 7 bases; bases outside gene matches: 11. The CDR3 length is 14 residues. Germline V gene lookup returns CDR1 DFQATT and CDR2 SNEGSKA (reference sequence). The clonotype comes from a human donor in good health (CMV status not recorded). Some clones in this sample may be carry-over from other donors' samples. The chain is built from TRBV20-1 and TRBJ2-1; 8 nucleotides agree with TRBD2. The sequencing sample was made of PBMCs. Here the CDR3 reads CSATHRGGGNEQFF. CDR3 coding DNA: TGCAGTGCCACCCACCGGGGGGGGGGGAATGAGCAGTTCTTC.